This is a list of T cell receptor beta chains from one sample in a study of blood T cell repertoires in COVID-19. Profiling relied on immunoSEQ multiplex PCR, and the TCRdb table lists in-frame clones only, not all of them. The top ten hold approximately 2.5% of the sample, which has approximately 280,000 clones, roughly 86% seen once. Sequenced material: PBMCs or T cells enriched from blood (not recorded which). Receptor source: a woman aged 18-29 years who had recovered from COVID-19. The CDR3 runs from the conserved cysteine through the conserved F or W. Fields, in order: J gene, V gene, CDR3 protein.

TRBJ2-3	TRBV6-4	CASSDSLLDTQYF
TRBJ2-1	TRBV4-1	CASSQLGLHRLF
TRBJ2-1	TRBV6-5	CASTDRIYNEQFF
TRBJ2-5	TRBV6-4	CASSEGNSGSETQYF
TRBJ2-5	TRBV29-1	CSVEVVGLGRRETQYF
TRBJ1-2	TRBV29-1	CSVETTGGISGYTF
TRBJ1-4	TRBV7-2	CASSLDPQGTEKLFF
TRBJ1-1	TRBV6-1	CASSEALVSGTGDTEAFF
TRBJ1-2	TRBV21-1	CASSKWDPGQGLNYGYTF
TRBJ1-1	TRBV10-1	CASSGGDTEAFF